These 8 T cell receptor beta chains were all obtained from the same sample, sequenced in a study of T cells in Graves' hyperthyroidism and ophthalmopathy. Amplification of TCR beta CDR3 regions used RNA as the template. TCR CDR3 regions were first amplified by RT-PCR with HTBI primers. In TCRdb, the multiplex PCR reads were re-called with MiXCR into one record per CDR3 protein. The table lists approximately 530,000 distinct CDR3 sequences, 16% of them singletons. Specimen: blood. Receptors were obtained from a woman younger than 35 with Graves' hyperthyroidism.

This clonotype was found many times. The V and J genes are TRBV7-2 and TRBJ2-5; D possibly matches TRBD1 or TRBD2 (5 bases each). Between the trimmed V and J ends, which lost 2 bases and 2 bases, there was a span of 9 bases. The CDR3 spans 14 residues. CDR1 and CDR2 from the germline V gene are SGHTA and FQGNSA. CDR3 coding DNA: TGTGCCAGCAGCTTATGGGGGTCACAAGAGACCCAGTACTTC. It yields the protein CASSLWGSQETQYF.

In DNA, the CDR3 is TGTGCCAGCAGCCAAGGAAGAGGAGGCGGCAATCAGCCCCAGCATTTT. Its protein product is CASSQGRGGGNQPQHF. The V and J genes are TRBV3-1 and TRBJ1-5; no definite D call. V was shortened by 1 base and J by 2 bases, with 12 bases between the two germline ends. The CDR3 has 16 amino acids. Germline CDR1 and CDR2: LGHDT and YNNKEL (reference sequence).

This clonotype was observed a few times. The rearrangement joins TRBV28 to TRBJ2-1, with D perhaps TRBD2 (5 bases). The ends were cut back, 7 bases at V and 5 bases at J, with 9 bases in the middle. From germline, CDR1 is MDHEN and CDR2 SYDVKM. The CDR3 consists of 12 residues. The CDR3: CASTAGHNEQFF. The CDR3 DNA follows: TGTGCCAGCACGGCGGGCCACAATGAGCAGTTCTTC.

The chain employs TRBV5-6 and TRBJ2-3, with D maybe TRBD1 (7 bases). Germline CDR1 reads SGHDT; CDR2 reads YYEEEE. This CDR3 region has 17 residues. V lost 3 bases and J 3 bases, leaving 20 bases between the germline ends. This CDR3 is CASSSTTTGRNTDTQYF. CDR3 in DNA: TGTGCCAGCAGCTCGACGACGACAGGGAGGAATACAGATACGCAGTATTTT.

This clonotype was seen more than once but under ten times. DNA for the CDR3: TGTGCCAGCAGCCAATTCACCAGGGGGACACACGGTACAGATACGCAGTATTTT. Translating gives CASSQFTRGTHGTDTQYF. V usage is TRBV11-2 and J usage is TRBJ2-3, with 7 bases aligning to TRBD1. With V trimmed by 5 bases and J by 3 bases, 17 bases remained unmatched. The CDR3 spans 18 residues. Germline V lookup: CDR1 SGHAT, CDR2 FQNNGV. Together with reference TRBV11-2 and TRBJ2-3, the CDR3 gives the full variable domain: EAGVAQSPRYKIIEKRQSVAFWCNPISGHATLYWYQQILGQGPKLLIQFQNNGVVDDSQLPKDRFSAERLKGVDSTLKIQPAKLEDSAVYLCASSQFTRGTHGTDTQYFGPGTRLTVL.

The genes are TRBV14 and TRBJ2-1; 8 bases match TRBD1. Germline CDR1 is SGHDN and CDR2 is FVKESK. Trimming at V came to 6 bases and at J to 7 bases, leaving 8 bases not matched to a gene. The CDR3 runs 14 residues. The CDR3 nucleotides read TGTGCCAGCAGGGGCCGACAGGGGACGAATGAGCAGTTCTTC. Translated, it gives CASRGRQGTNEQFF.

This clonotype came up a few times. The chain employs TRBV7-9 and TRBJ1-1; possibly TRBD1 for D (5 bases). Germline CDR1 reads SEHNR; CDR2 reads FQNEAQ (reference sequence). The CDR3 runs to 15 residues. Trimming stripped 5 bases from V and 0 bases from J, with 13 bases between. Written as DNA, the CDR3 is TGTGCCAGCAGCCGGACCGGGACGGTGAACACTGAAGCTTTCTTT. Encoded protein: CASSRTGTVNTEAFF.

This clonotype was picked up many times. J is TRBJ1-1 and V is TRBV5-5; D is unresolved. Germline-derived CDR1 and CDR2 are SGHKS and YYEKEE (reference sequence). The CDR3 length is 15 residues. V lost 0 bases, J lost 1 base, and 10 bases lay in between. CDR3 amino acids: CASSLEITQNTEAFF. In DNA, the CDR3 is TGTGCCAGCAGCTTGGAAATCACTCAGAACACTGAAGCTTTCTTT.